This TCR beta chain was sequenced in a study of control samples from healthy donors and cancer patients. Libraries were prepared by immunoSEQ multiplex PCR; TCRdb keeps only in-frame clonotypes and omits some of them. The sample holds fewer than 200,000 clones, over 95% seen once. Trimming shortened V by 4 bases and J by 0 bases, and 6 bases separated the two germline ends. The CDR3 is 13 amino acids. Germline CDR1 and CDR2: SGHDN and FVKESK. The TCR was taken from a woman aged 25 to 39 in good health. The specimen sequenced was blood. The chain is built from TRBV14 and TRBJ1-1, with D unclear. The CDR3 nucleotides are TGTGCCAGCAGCCGGGATCTGAACACTGAAGCTTTCTTT. The encoded protein is CASSRDLNTEAFF.